The 8 T cell receptor beta chains below were found in one sample sequenced in a study of T cells after yellow fever vaccination. TCRdb called the 5' RACE reads again in MiXCR, with one record for every CDR3 protein. The table shows more than 45,000 distinct CDR3 sequences, with 5.7% occurring only once. This material consisted of PBMCs, either bulk or a sorted T-cell subset (CD4+, CD8+, memory, or dextramer-sorted; not recorded which), taken on the day of the yellow fever booster vaccination. The receptor source for this set is a man aged 18 to 30 who received the YFV17D yellow fever vaccine.

This clonotype was detected many times. This chain uses TRBV6-2 or TRBV6-3 with TRBJ2-5; 8 bases are a match to TRBD2. Per the germline V gene, CDR1 is MNHEY and CDR2 is SVGEGT. With V trimmed by 5 bases and J by 4 bases, 0 bases remained unmatched. The CDR3 spans 12 residues. The CDR3: CASSRGGETQYF. In nucleotides, the CDR3 is TGTGCCAGCAGTCGGGGGGGAGAGACCCAGTACTTC.

The table lists this clonotype with many counts. The chain joins TRBV4-1 to TRBJ2-7, with TRBD1 matching 7 bases. Trimming at V came to 4 bases and at J to 5 bases, leaving 11 bases not matched to a gene. The germline gives CDR1 MGHRA, CDR2 YSYEKL. The CDR3 is 15 residues long. CDR3 region: CASSPPGAGGNEQYF. In nucleotides, the CDR3 is TGCGCCAGCAGCCCCCCAGGGGCAGGGGGTAACGAGCAGTACTTC.

The chain joins TRBV12-3 or TRBV12-4 to TRBJ2-1; D may match TRBD1 or TRBD2 (6 bases each). The V and J ends lost 1 base and 8 bases respectively, with 12 bases between them. This CDR3 has 14 residues. This CDR3 is CASSLEGGHDEQFF. Written as DNA, the CDR3 is TGTGCCAGCAGTTTAGAGGGGGGCCATGATGAGCAGTTCTTC.

This clonotype came up many times. This rearrangement joins TRBV12-3 or TRBV12-4 to TRBJ1-1; no definite D call. The CDR3 length is 12 residues. Trimming pared 3 bases from V and 7 bases from J, leaving 9 bases between. CDR3: CASSFGLVEAFF. The CDR3 DNA follows: TGTGCCAGCAGTTTTGGGCTAGTTGAAGCTTTCTTT.

The table lists this clonotype with a few counts. J is TRBJ2-5 and V is TRBV28; tentatively, D is TRBD1 (5 bases). V gave up 6 bases and J gave up 4 bases, with 15 bases separating them. The CDR3 totals 14 residues. Germline V CDR1 and CDR2: MDHEN, SYDVKM. The CDR3 sequence is CASRIRRVSETQYF. CDR3 coding DNA: TGTGCCAGCAGGATCCGCAGGGTGTCAGAGACCCAGTACTTC.

The V call is TRBV2, the J call TRBJ2-7; TRBD2 matches at 7 bases. The CDR3 length is 15 residues. V shed 6 bases and J 2 bases; nucleotides not matched to a gene: 10. Germline V gene data show CDR1 as SNHLY and CDR2 as FYNNEI. As DNA, the CDR3 is TGTGCCAGCAGGGAGAGGACTAGGTTAACCTACGAGCAGTACGTC. It yields the protein CASRERTRLTYEQYV.

This clonotype was counted only a few times. The V gene is TRBV7-9, the J gene TRBJ2-2; TRBD2 is a possible D gene (6 bases). The CDR3 is 14 residues long. With 6 bases removed from V and 1 base from J, the gap between germline ends came to 9 bases. Germline CDR1 and CDR2: SEHNR and FQNEAQ (reference sequence). The DNA for the CDR3 is TGTGCCAGCAGGCACGGGGGGAACACCGGGGAGCTGTTTTTT. It yields the protein CASRHGGNTGELFF.

V and J are TRBV27 and TRBJ2-3; D is possibly TRBD2 (5 bases). Germline CDR1 reads MNHEY; CDR2 reads SMNVEV (reference sequence). The CDR3 is 13 residues long. Trimming pared 10 bases from V and 1 base from J, leaving 12 bases between. The CDR3 sequence: CATSDSGTDTQYF. The CDR3 DNA is TGTGCCACCTCGGACTCCGGCACAGATACGCAGTATTTT.